Following are 27 T cell receptor beta chains from one sample sequenced in a study of technical replicates of blood from a few donors. Repertoires were generated with immunoSEQ multiplex PCR, while TCRdb's copy carries only in-frame clones and drops some. The data contain about 80,000 clones, around nine tenths of them singletons. The sample consisted of T cells isolated from PBMCs. All receptors derive from a human donor in good health.

This clone has only one observation. The chain joins TRBV10-3 to TRBJ1-1; D ambiguous. The CDR3 contains 14 residues. Germline lookup yields CDR1 ENHRY and CDR2 SYGVKD. The V and J ends lost 2 bases and 3 bases respectively, with 10 bases between them. CDR3 bases: TGTGCCATCAGTGAGGAGGGCATAGACACTGAAGCTTTCTTT. Translation gives CAISEEGIDTEAFF.

J is TRBJ1-2 and V is TRBV30; TRBD1 matches at 8 bases. CDR3 length equals 13 residues. Germline trimming cut 4 bases from V and 4 bases from J; bases unmatched to any gene: 5. Germline CDR1 reads GTSNPN; CDR2 reads SVGIG (reference sequence). This CDR3 reads CAWNQGAVYGYTF. The CDR3 DNA reads TGTGCCTGGAACCAGGGGGCGGTCTATGGCTACACCTTC.

J is TRBJ1-5 and V is TRBV6-1; no clear D gene. Germline V gene sequence: CDR1 MNHNS, CDR2 SASEGT. V lost 3 bases to trimming and J lost 2 bases, with 11 bases between them. The CDR3 loop spans 15 amino acids. In nucleotides, the CDR3 is TGTGCCAGCAGTGAGTTCACGGCGGGCAATCAGCCCCAGCATTTT. Amino acids: CASSEFTAGNQPQHF.

The chain couples TRBV19 to TRBJ2-5, with TRBD2 matching 13 bases. CDR3 length: 15 amino acids. The V gene's germline CDR1 is LNHDA and CDR2 SQIVND (reference sequence). Trimming removed 5 bases from V and 3 bases from J; junction bases left unmatched: 3. The CDR3 region is CASSPGLAGEETQYF. CDR3 nucleotides: TGTGCCAGTAGTCCAGGACTAGCGGGAGAAGAGACCCAGTACTTC.

CDR3 protein: CASSRPGGYYEQYF. The CDR3 DNA follows: TGTGCCAGCAGCCGCCCTGGGGGCTACTACGAGCAGTACTTC. The genes are TRBV28 and TRBJ2-7; possible D gene TRBD1, 6 bases. The germline V gene encodes CDR1 MDHEN and CDR2 SYDVKM. V dropped 6 bases and J dropped 3 bases, with 15 bases sitting between them. CDR3 length: 14 residues.

The genes are TRBV9 and TRBJ2-5; 12 positions match TRBD2. V shed 2 bases, J shed 4 bases, and the junction held 12 bases outside the gene matches. CDR3 length: 18 amino acids. Looked up from germline, CDR1 is SGDLS and CDR2 is YYNGEE. The CDR3 region is CASSVGLAGTRAGETQYF. CDR3 coding DNA: TGTGCCAGCAGCGTTGGACTAGCGGGAACGAGGGCGGGAGAGACCCAGTACTTC.

The J gene is TRBJ1-5, the V gene TRBV4-3, with 7 positions matching TRBD1. Trimming took 0 bases from V and 0 from J; bases not matched to a gene: 8. The CDR3 length is 18 residues. Germline V gives CDR1 LGHNA, CDR2 YSLEER. The CDR3 here is CASSQDIPGTDSNQPQHF. The CDR3 DNA follows: TGCGCCAGCAGCCAAGATATACCTGGGACAGATAGCAATCAGCCCCAGCATTTT.

CDR3 region: CATNPIRVETQYF. The CDR3, as DNA: TGTGCCACCAATCCGATCCGGGTCGAGACCCAGTACTTC. V gene TRBV2 combines with J gene TRBJ2-5, with D uncertain. This CDR3 is 13 amino acids long. CDR1 and CDR2 from the germline V gene are SNHLY and FYNNEI. Between the trimmed V and J ends, which lost 10 bases and 5 bases, there was a span of 17 bases. The complete variable domain, with remaining parts taken from reference TRBV2 and TRBJ2-5, reads EPEVTQTPSHQVTQMGQEVILRCVPISNHLYFYWYRQILGQKVEFLVSFYNNEISEKSEIFDDQFSVERPDGSNFTLKIRSTKLEDSAMYFCATNPIRVETQYFGPGTRLLVL.

This clone was seen only a few times. The chain combines TRBV27 with TRBJ2-2; 7 bases fit TRBD1. The CDR3 spans 18 residues. Trimming took 6 bases from V and 4 from J; bases not matched to a gene: 17. Germline-derived CDR1 and CDR2 are MNHEY and SMNVEV (reference sequence). The CDR3 reads CASSPSSAGQDSTGELFF. The CDR3 DNA is TGTGCCAGCAGCCCAAGTTCGGCAGGACAGGATAGCACCGGGGAGCTGTTTTTT.

The gene calls are TRBV5-4 and TRBJ2-1; D unresolved. Trimming cost V 0 bases and J 7 bases, with 8 bases left between them. The CDR3 runs 13 residues. Germline CDR1 reads SGHNT; CDR2 reads YYREEE (reference sequence). CDR3 nucleotide sequence: TGTGCCAGCAGCTTGGATCCAGGTAATGAGCAGTTCTTC. It yields the protein CASSLDPGNEQFF.

J is TRBJ1-2 and V is TRBV6-6; D possibly corresponds to TRBD1 (5 bases). In germline, CDR1 is MNHNY, CDR2 SVGAGI (reference sequence). The CDR3 has 11 amino acids. V lost 6 bases and J lost 4, with 6 bases in between. CDR3 nucleotides: TGTGCCAGCAGACAGGCCTATGGCTACACCTTC. This sequence encodes CASRQAYGYTF.

This rearrangement joins TRBV9 to TRBJ1-2, with D possibly TRBD1 on 5 matching bases. The CDR3 is made up of 15 amino acids. V lost 0 bases and J lost 4, with 13 bases in between. Germline-derived CDR1 and CDR2 are SGDLS and YYNGEE. The CDR3 DNA reads as TGTGCCAGCAGCGTAGACCCAGGGAATCTCTATGGCTACACCTTC. It yields the protein CASSVDPGNLYGYTF.

This clone came up once. V usage is TRBV11-3 and J usage is TRBJ2-3, with D maybe TRBD1 (5 bases). Trimming took off 3 bases at V and 3 bases at J, with 10 bases between the two ends. The length of the CDR3 is 14 residues. Germline CDR1 SGHNT, CDR2 YENEEA. CDR3 sequence (DNA): TGTGCCAGCAGCTTGAGCAGGGCGACAGATACGCAGTATTTT. Encoded protein: CASSLSRATDTQYF.

This clone was seen only a few times. The chain carries TRBV6-6 and TRBJ1-1, with 9 positions matching TRBD1. Germline-derived CDR1 and CDR2 are MNHNY and SVGAGI (reference sequence). Trimming removed 5 bases from V and 4 bases from J; junction bases left unmatched: 8. There are 15 residues in the CDR3. CDR3 DNA sequence: TGTGCCAGCAGTGGCCACAGGGGGCCGAGCACTGAAGCTTTCTTT. As protein: CASSGHRGPSTEAFF.

This rearrangement joins TRBV7-3 to TRBJ1-2, with 8 bases identical to TRBD1. This CDR3 contains 15 residues. The V gene end was trimmed by 5 bases and the J gene end by 2 bases; junction bases not matched to a gene: 7. Germline V gene sequence: CDR1 SGHTA, CDR2 FQGTGA. The CDR3 region is CASSEGTGSNYGYTF. The CDR3 DNA sequence: TGTGCCAGCAGCGAAGGGACAGGCTCAAACTATGGCTACACCTTC.

The count of this clone is one. This chain joins TRBV7-3 and TRBJ2-3, with 7 bases that match TRBD2. V trimming: 5 bases; J trimming: 5 bases; junction bases outside the gene matches: 13. The CDR3 loop spans 16 amino acids. CDR1 is SGHTA and CDR2 is FQGTGA in the germline V gene. The DNA of the CDR3 is TGTGCCAGCAGCCCCTCGATGGCGGGAGTGGGAGATACGCAGTATTTT. As protein: CASSPSMAGVGDTQYF. Drawing the rest from reference TRBV7-3 and TRBJ2-3, the complete variable domain is GAGVSQTPSNKVTEKGKYVELRCDPISGHTALYWYRQSLGQGPEFLIYFQGTGAADDSGLPNDRFFAVRPEGSVSTLKIQRTERGDSAVYLCASSPSMAGVGDTQYFGPGTRLTVL.

This clone was seen just once. The chain employs TRBV5-5 and TRBJ1-1, with D uncertain. Per the germline V gene, CDR1 is SGHKS and CDR2 is YYEKEE (reference sequence). This CDR3 has 11 amino acids. V lost 0 bases and J 11 bases, leaving 8 bases between the germline ends. For the CDR3, the DNA is TGTGCCAGCAGCTTGGGGGCAGATGCTTTCTTT. Residues: CASSLGADAFF.

This chain uses TRBV28 with TRBJ1-3; 8 nucleotides agree with TRBD1. Trimming took 3 bases from V and 0 from J; bases not matched to a gene: 4. Germline V gives CDR1 MDHEN, CDR2 SYDVKM. This CDR3 has 16 residues. As DNA, the CDR3 is TGTGCCAGCAGTTTGGGGGACAGGACCTCTGGAAACACCATATATTTT. It encodes CASSLGDRTSGNTIYF.

The chain combines TRBV29-1 with TRBJ2-3; a possible D gene is TRBD2 (6 bases). The CDR3 totals 15 residues. Trimming left V 7 bases short and J 1 base short, with 18 bases between. Per germline, CDR1 SQVTM and CDR2 ANQGSEA. The CDR3 DNA sequence: TGCAGCGCCATCCCAACTAGCTGGGGCACAGATACGCAGTATTTT. This translates into CSAIPTSWGTDTQYF.

The chain employs TRBV2 and TRBJ2-1, with 7 bases identical to TRBD2. The V and J ends lost 10 bases and 5 bases, in that order; junction bases with no gene match: 14. Germline loops: CDR1 SNHLY, CDR2 FYNNEI. The CDR3 is made up of 15 amino acids. CDR3 nucleotide sequence: TGTGCCAACCCTGGAAGCCAGCGGGACCACAATGAGCAGTTCTTC. Protein: CANPGSQRDHNEQFF.

This clone came up once. The rearrangement uses TRBV6-4 and TRBJ2-2; the match to TRBD2 covers 7 bases. Germline V lookup: CDR1 MRHNA, CDR2 SNTAGT. V shed 6 bases and J 7 bases; nucleotides not matched to a gene: 5. CDR3 length equals 13 residues. Here the CDR3 reads CASSRLAGGELFF. In nucleotides, the CDR3 is TGTGCCAGCAGCAGACTAGCTGGCGGGGAGCTGTTTTTT.

This chain joins TRBV13 and TRBJ2-4, with D perhaps TRBD1 (5 bases). The germline CDR1 and CDR2 sequences are PRHDT and FYEKMQ (reference sequence). This CDR3 is 15 amino acids long. V shed 1 base and J shed 6 bases, with 13 bases lying between them. CDR3 bases: TGTGCCAGCAGCTTAGTTCGCAGGGCCCTAAACATTCAGTACTTC. Residues: CASSLVRRALNIQYF.

CDR3 amino acids: CASSLTPWTPEKLFF. The CDR3, as DNA: TGTGCCAGCAGCCTAACCCCGTGGACACCCGAAAAACTGTTTTTT. The chain carries TRBV4-2 and TRBJ1-4, with a possible D match to TRBD1 (5 bases). CDR1 is LGHNA, CDR2 YNFKEQ, per germline. With 4 bases removed from V and 8 bases from J, the gap between germline ends came to 17 bases. The CDR3 sequence is 15 residues long.

This chain joins TRBV4-3 and TRBJ2-7, with TRBD2 identical over 7 bases. Trimming cost V 1 base and J 3 bases; bases outside gene matches: 6. This CDR3 spans 15 amino acids. Germline V lookup: CDR1 LGHNA, CDR2 YSLEER. The CDR3 loop is CASSQAPAGHYEQYF. CDR3 sequence (DNA): TGCGCCAGCAGCCAAGCCCCAGCGGGGCACTACGAGCAGTACTTC.

The CDR3 reads CASSQTGDLGYTF. DNA for the CDR3: TGCGCCAGCAGTCAGACAGGGGACCTTGGCTACACCTTC. The rearrangement uses TRBV23-1 and TRBJ1-2, with 8 nucleotides matching TRBD1. TRBV23-1 counts as an open reading frame of uncertain function. V shed 3 bases and J 7 bases; nucleotides not matched to a gene: 4. CDR3 length equals 13 residues.

The J gene is TRBJ2-7, the V gene TRBV4-3; D gene ambiguous. The ends were cut back, 4 bases at V and 7 bases at J, with 14 bases in the middle. The CDR3 length is 13 residues. CDR1 and CDR2 from the germline V gene are LGHNA and YSLEER. The CDR3 protein is CASSPLGYHEQYF. CDR3 bases: TGCGCCAGCAGCCCACTCGGGTATCATGAGCAGTACTTC.

The CDR3 bases are TGTGCCAGCAAATTTACGGGACTAGCGGCAGATACGCAGTATTTT. Protein sequence: CASKFTGLAADTQYF. The chain combines TRBV7-2 with TRBJ2-3; 11 nucleotides agree with TRBD2. Germline V CDR1 and CDR2: SGHTA, FQGNSA. The CDR3 is made up of 15 amino acids. V gave up 7 bases and J gave up 4 bases; unmatched junction bases: 7. The entire variable domain, with the rest obtained from reference TRBV7-2 and TRBJ2-3, is as follows: GAGVSQSPSNKVTEKGKDVELRCDPISGHTALYWYRQSLGQGLEFLIYFQGNSAPDKSGLPSDRFSAERTGGSVSTLTIQRTQQEDSAVYLCASKFTGLAADTQYFGPGTRLTVL.